Below, 5 T cell receptor beta chains from the same sample are listed, as sequenced in a study of T cell changes during pregnancy in multiple sclerosis. Clones were read by immunoSEQ multiplex PCR, and TCRdb kept only the in-frame ones, dropping some. This table holds around 96,000 clones, 90% to 95% found once. Here the sequenced sample was peripheral blood, taken in the first trimester of pregnancy. The receptors here all came from a female donor with multiple sclerosis, enrolled in a pregnancy study.

This chain joins TRBV27 and TRBJ1-5; D gene unclear. V gave up 8 bases and J gave up 4 bases, with 18 bases separating them. Germline V gene sequence: CDR1 MNHEY, CDR2 SMNVEV (reference sequence). The length of the CDR3 is 15 residues. CDR3 loop: CASGSLGIGNQPQHF. CDR3 in DNA: TGTGCCAGCGGCAGTCTAGGTATCGGTAATCAGCCCCAGCATTTT.

The rearrangement uses TRBV6-1 and TRBJ2-7, with D possibly being TRBD2 (5 bases). This CDR3 is built from 16 residues. The germline V gene encodes CDR1 MNHNS and CDR2 SASEGT. Trimming stripped 3 bases from V and 0 bases from J, with 15 bases between. CDR3 bases: TGTGCCAGCAGTGAGTTAGCGCATAGGAGCTCCTACGAGCAGTACTTC. It encodes CASSELAHRSSYEQYF.

This clone was picked up one time. This chain joins TRBV7-2 and TRBJ1-5; 9 bases map to TRBD1. V gave up 2 bases and J gave up 6 bases; unmatched junction bases: 2. This CDR3 contains 14 residues. CDR1 and CDR2 from the germline V gene are SGHTA and FQGNSA. CDR3 nucleotide sequence: TGTGCCAGCAGCTTAACAGGGGGCGGTCAGCCCCAGCATTTT. The encoded protein is CASSLTGGGQPQHF.

This clone has a handful of counts. The V call is TRBV6-5, the J call TRBJ1-5, with TRBD1 matching over 8 bases. This CDR3 region has 14 residues. The V gene end was trimmed by 3 bases and the J gene end by 6 bases; junction bases not matched to a gene: 4. The V gene's germline CDR1 is MNHEY and CDR2 SVGAGI. The CDR3 sequence: CASSYTGGIQPQHF. The DNA of the CDR3 is TGTGCCAGCAGTTATACAGGGGGAATTCAGCCCCAGCATTTT.

This chain joins TRBV6-4 and TRBJ2-1, with 8 bases matching TRBD2. Trimming took 0 bases from V and 7 from J; bases not matched to a gene: 11. The CDR3 extends over 17 amino acids. Germline-derived CDR1 and CDR2 are MRHNA and SNTAGT. CDR3 loop: CASSDSSNGGAGNEQFF. DNA for the CDR3: TGTGCCAGCAGTGACTCGAGTAACGGGGGGGCCGGGAATGAGCAGTTCTTC.